Listed here are 20 T cell receptor beta chains from one sample, sequenced in a study of cytomegalovirus exposure and HLA in healthy donors. PCR was performed using 60 Vbeta and 13 Jbeta primers. The repertoire was sequenced with immunoSEQ multiplex PCR; TCRdb's copy has only in-frame clones and lacks some. The data hold about 130,000 clones, with around 85% observed a single time. What was sequenced was PBMCs. These receptors came from a woman aged 25 to 39 in good health and CMV-seropositive.

This CDR3 is CASSSVGETQYF. CDR3 nucleotide sequence: TGTGCCAGCAGCTCTGTCGGAGAGACCCAGTACTTC. The rearrangement uses TRBV7-9 and TRBJ2-5, with D unresolved. V was shortened by 4 bases and J by 4 bases, with 7 bases between the two germline ends. The CDR3 loop spans 12 amino acids. Germline CDR1 and CDR2: SEHNR and FQNEAQ (reference sequence).

The genes are TRBV19 and TRBJ2-7; the match to TRBD1 covers 9 bases. The CDR3 totals 15 residues. Trimming cost V 4 bases and J 4 bases; bases outside gene matches: 8. CDR1 and CDR2 (germline): LNHDA, SQIVND (reference sequence). The CDR3 spells CASSRGTGKGYEQYF. The CDR3 DNA reads TGTGCCAGTAGTAGGGGGACAGGGAAGGGGTACGAGCAGTACTTC.

The V gene is TRBV5-1, the J gene TRBJ1-2; D might be TRBD1 (5 bases). CDR3 size: 14 residues. Germline assignment: CDR1 SGHRS and CDR2 YFSETQ. Trimming left V 2 bases short and J 4 bases short, with 12 bases between. The CDR3 loop reads CASSFEGASYGYTF. Written as DNA, the CDR3 is TGCGCCAGCAGCTTTGAAGGGGCTTCCTATGGCTACACCTTC.

In its sample, this clone was seen once. This chain joins TRBV7-8 and TRBJ2-1, with D perhaps matching TRBD1 (6 bases). CDR1 and CDR2 from the germline V gene are SGHVS and FQNEAQ. The CDR3 runs to 14 residues. V lost 5 bases and J lost 7, with 15 bases in between. The CDR3 loop is CASSQGGIWNEQFF. The CDR3 DNA is TGTGCCAGCAGCCAAGGGGGTATTTGGAATGAGCAGTTCTTC.

J is TRBJ1-2 and V is TRBV28, with D hard to call. CDR1 and CDR2 from the germline V gene are MDHEN and SYDVKM. Trimming removed 3 bases at V and 2 bases at J, with 13 bases between. The CDR3 has 15 residues. CDR3 amino acids: CASSFLGGANYGYTF. As DNA, the CDR3 is TGTGCCAGCAGTTTTCTGGGAGGTGCAAACTATGGCTACACCTTC.

The chain combines TRBV5-1 with TRBJ1-2; weak D call: TRBD1 (6 bases). Germline V gene lookup returns CDR1 SGHRS and CDR2 YFSETQ. Trimming pared 4 bases from V and 5 bases from J, leaving 9 bases between. The CDR3 totals 12 residues. The CDR3 DNA follows: TGCGCCAGCAGCCCGGACAGTTATGGCTACACCTTC. Translating it yields CASSPDSYGYTF.

The chain couples TRBV27 to TRBJ2-2, with D maybe TRBD2 (7 bases). The CDR3 consists of 16 residues. With 3 bases removed from V and 2 bases from J, the gap between germline ends came to 13 bases. Looked up from germline, CDR1 is MNHEY and CDR2 is SMNVEV (reference sequence). CDR3 nucleotides: TGTGCCAGCAGTTTCGGCGGGGGCCTTAACACCGGGGAGCTGTTTTTT. Translating gives CASSFGGGLNTGELFF.

The V gene is TRBV4-1, the J gene TRBJ2-7; D might be TRBD2 (6 bases). The CDR3 runs to 15 residues. Germline CDR1 reads MGHRA; CDR2 reads YSYEKL. V shed 3 bases and J shed 0 bases, with 12 bases lying between them. CDR3: CASSQVGRGSYEQYF. The CDR3 nucleotides are TGCGCCAGCAGCCAGGTCGGGCGGGGCTCCTACGAGCAGTACTTC.

The table lists this clone with a count of one. The V call is TRBV28, the J call TRBJ2-7; D is uncertain. This CDR3 spans 10 amino acids. CDR1 MDHEN and CDR2 SYDVKM come from the germline V gene. V was cut by 4 bases and J by 7 bases, with 5 bases left in between. The CDR3, as DNA: TGTGCCAGCAGTTCCCGGGAGCAGTACTTC. Its translation is CASSSREQYF.

This chain links TRBV5-1 with TRBJ1-1, with D tentatively TRBD1 (6 bases). The V and J ends lost 1 base and 6 bases respectively, with 16 bases between them. The CDR3 covers 15 residues. The germline gives CDR1 SGHRS, CDR2 YFSETQ. The DNA of the CDR3 is TGCGCCAGCAGCTTGACCCTTTCAGGGGATTCTGAAGCTTTCTTT. Encoded protein: CASSLTLSGDSEAFF.

CDR3 loop: CASSLGLAGRSYNEQFF. CDR3 DNA: TGCGCCAGCAGCTTGGGCTTGGCGGGGCGCTCCTACAATGAGCAGTTCTTC. This chain uses TRBV5-1 with TRBJ2-1, with D perhaps matching TRBD2 (6 bases). Germline V gives CDR1 SGHRS, CDR2 YFSETQ. CDR3 size: 17 residues. V was cut by 0 bases and J by 0 bases, with 13 bases left in between.

This clone was seen just once. The chain is built from TRBV5-1 and TRBJ2-1, with TRBD2 matching 8 bases. CDR1 is SGHRS and CDR2 is YFSETQ in the germline V gene. The CDR3 totals 16 residues. V gave up 0 bases and J gave up 4 bases; unmatched junction bases: 6. The CDR3 coding sequence is TGCGCCAGCAGCTTGGGGGCGGGAGGTACTTACAATGAGCAGTTCTTC. Protein sequence: CASSLGAGGTYNEQFF.

The chain employs TRBV29-1 and TRBJ1-1, with a weak D call TRBD1 (5 bases). The CDR3 contains 13 residues. From germline, CDR1 is SQVTM and CDR2 ANQGSEA. Trimming shortened V by 6 bases and J by 0 bases, and 11 bases separated the two germline ends. The CDR3 region has the DNA TGCAGCGTAGACGACAGCATGAACACTGAAGCTTTCTTT. This encodes CSVDDSMNTEAFF.

This chain links TRBV27 with TRBJ2-7, with TRBD2 as a possible D gene (7 bases). Trimming removed 6 bases at V and 9 bases at J, with 30 bases between. The CDR3 is 17 amino acids. Germline lookup yields CDR1 MNHEY and CDR2 SMNVEV (reference sequence). The CDR3 here is CASRQTGTPYTREGQYF. The DNA of the CDR3 is TGTGCCAGCAGACAAACCGGGACACCCTACACTAGGGAGGGGCAGTACTTC.

This clone was found a few times. The chain couples TRBV2 to TRBJ2-4; 10 nucleotides line up with TRBD1. Trimming took 5 bases from V and 1 from J; bases not matched to a gene: 5. Germline V gene lookup returns CDR1 SNHLY and CDR2 FYNNEI. The CDR3 covers 16 residues. CDR3 protein: CASSLRDRGAKNIQYF. CDR3 bases: TGTGCCAGCAGTCTCCGGGACAGGGGCGCCAAAAACATTCAGTACTTC.

Only a few counts were recorded for this clone. The rearrangement uses TRBV5-5 and TRBJ2-7; maybe TRBD2 (6 bases). This CDR3 region has 13 residues. Germline-derived CDR1 and CDR2 are SGHKS and YYEKEE (reference sequence). V was trimmed by 7 bases and J by 6 bases, leaving 17 bases between them. CDR3 sequence reads: CASAWDWPTEQYF. Written as DNA, the CDR3 is TGTGCCAGCGCCTGGGACTGGCCTACCGAGCAGTACTTC.

The genes are TRBV7-2 and TRBJ1-1; D remains ambiguous. This CDR3 is 14 amino acids long. In germline, CDR1 is SGHTA, CDR2 FQGNSA. Deletions cut 1 base from V and 3 bases from J, with 9 bases between. DNA for the CDR3: TGTGCCAGCAGCTTAGTTTATAGAGACACTGAAGCTTTCTTT. Translated, it gives CASSLVYRDTEAFF.

This rearrangement joins TRBV25-1 to TRBJ1-2; possible D gene TRBD1, 5 bases. V dropped 2 bases and J dropped 7 bases, with 11 bases sitting between them. Germline CDR1 is MGHDK and CDR2 is SYGVNS. The CDR3 length is 13 residues. The CDR3 protein is CASSEQGLGGYTF. Here the CDR3 DNA reads TGTGCCAGCAGTGAACAGGGCCTTGGTGGCTACACCTTC.

This chain uses TRBV30 with TRBJ2-1; TRBD2 aligns across 8 bases. The CDR3 totals 13 residues. The germline V gene encodes CDR1 GTSNPN and CDR2 SVGIG (reference sequence). Trimming removed 2 bases from V and 6 bases from J; junction bases left unmatched: 3. The CDR3 region has the DNA TGTGCCTGGAGTCGGCGGGGGGTCAATGAGCAGTTCTTC. Encoded protein: CAWSRRGVNEQFF. Together with reference TRBV30 and TRBJ2-1, the CDR3 gives the full variable domain: SQTIHQWPATLVQPVGSPLSLECTVEGTSNPNLYWYRQAAGRGLQLLFYSVGIGQISSEVPQNLSASRPQDRQFILSSKKLLLSDSGFYLCAWSRRGVNEQFFGPGTRLTVL.

The V and J genes are TRBV6-5 and TRBJ2-5, with D uncertain. Germline CDR1 reads MNHEY; CDR2 reads SVGAGI. The V gene lost 4 bases and the J gene lost 1 base, with 13 bases spanning the gap. The CDR3 consists of 15 residues. The CDR3 here is CASSSPHRTQETQYF. In DNA, the CDR3 is TGTGCCAGCAGTTCCCCACACCGCACCCAAGAGACCCAGTACTTC.